This entry lists 14 T cell receptor beta chains sequenced from one sample in a study of blood T cells in healthy people across ages. The authors ran a second PCR of about 6 to 11 cycles using a sample-barcoded 5' primer and a J-beta primer mix. TCRdb reprocessed the 5' RACE reads with MiXCR, giving one entry per CDR3 protein. The table includes around 800,000 distinct CDR3 sequences, more than 35% detected once. Sequenced sample: blood. The receptors shown here come from a man at least 80 years old in good health.

This clonotype was seen just once. V usage is TRBV5-1 and J usage is TRBJ2-7, with 8 positions matching TRBD2. This CDR3 spans 16 amino acids. V was clipped by 7 bases and J by 2 bases; unmatched bases: 14. CDR1 and CDR2 (germline): SGHRS, YFSETQ. CDR3 protein: CASGREGGHLPYEQYF. CDR3 bases: TGCGCCAGCGGACGGGAGGGGGGACATCTACCCTACGAGCAGTACTTC.

The chain is built from TRBV28 and TRBJ2-5; weak D call: TRBD1 (6 bases). Per the germline V gene, CDR1 is MDHEN and CDR2 is SYDVKM. The germline V and J ends were trimmed by 3 bases and 13 bases, with 15 bases remaining between them. The CDR3 consists of 12 residues. CDR3 protein: CASSLGADRAYF. The CDR3 bases are TGTGCCAGCAGTTTGGGGGCAGACCGGGCGTACTTC. Full variable domain (rest looked up from reference TRBV28 and TRBJ2-5): DVKVTQSSRYLVKRTGEKVFLECVQDMDHENMFWYRQDPGLGLRLIYFSYDVKMKEKGDIPEGYSVSREKKERFSLILESASTNQTSMYLCASSLGADRAYFGPGTRLLVL.

In its sample, this clonotype was seen once. The rearrangement uses TRBV24-1 and TRBJ2-4, with no clear D. The CDR3 is made up of 21 amino acids. Trimming cost V 9 bases and J 0 bases, with 32 bases left between them. Germline assignment: CDR1 KGHDR and CDR2 SFDVKD. The CDR3 coding sequence is TGTGCCACCGAACTCTTTACCCCGACTCTACCAGGCGCTTTAGCCAAAAACATTCAGTACTTC. Translated, it gives CATELFTPTLPGALAKNIQYF.

This rearrangement joins TRBV12-3 or TRBV12-4 to TRBJ1-1, with TRBD1 matching 12 bases. The ends lost 5 bases at V and 4 bases at J; junction bases unmatched: 14. The CDR3 extends over 18 amino acids. CDR3: CASSPRGWDRGLATEAFF. The DNA of the CDR3 is TGTGCCAGCAGTCCTCGAGGGTGGGACAGGGGGCTTGCCACTGAAGCTTTCTTT.

The sample holds a few counts of this clonotype. The chain is built from TRBV30 and TRBJ1-5; weak D call: TRBD1 (6 bases). The CDR3 has 15 residues. Trimming took off 2 bases at V and 6 bases at J, with 17 bases between the two ends. The germline V gene encodes CDR1 GTSNPN and CDR2 SVGIG (reference sequence). The CDR3 is CAWSTDSPGVQPQHF. The CDR3 region has the DNA TGTGCCTGGAGTACGGACAGCCCAGGGGTTCAGCCCCAGCATTTT.

On this clonotype itself: The junction departs from the called germline gene at one end, perhaps through a read error. The chain has TRBV5-5 and TRBJ1-2; 7 positions agree with TRBD1. Germline V gene lookup returns CDR1 SGHKS and CDR2 YYEKEE (reference sequence). The CDR3 loop spans 16 amino acids. The CDR3 DNA is TGTGCCAGCAGCTTGACTACGGGACAGAATAACTACGGCTACACCTTC. This codes for CASSLTTGQNNYGYTF.

This clonotype appeared a few times. This sequence joins TRBV25-1 and TRBJ1-1; D possibly corresponds to TRBD1 (6 bases). In germline, CDR1 is MGHDK, CDR2 SYGVNS. The CDR3 spans 12 residues. V was cut by 6 bases and J by 7 bases, with 12 bases left in between. CDR3 sequence (DNA): TGTGCCAGCAGCCCACAGGGCTTTGAAGCTTTCTTT. Its protein product is CASSPQGFEAFF.

The chain couples TRBV12-3 or TRBV12-4 to TRBJ2-3; possible D gene TRBD2, 5 bases. With 5 bases removed from V and 4 bases from J, the gap between germline ends came to 13 bases. CDR3 length: 14 amino acids. The chain's CDR3 is CASSGLVGADTQYF. DNA for the CDR3: TGTGCCAGCAGTGGACTGGTAGGAGCAGATACGCAGTATTTT.

This rearrangement joins TRBV12-3 or TRBV12-4 to TRBJ1-3; the D gene is possibly TRBD1 (6 bases). V shed 6 bases and J shed 0 bases, with 12 bases lying between them. CDR3 length: 15 amino acids. DNA of the CDR3: TGTGCCAGCAGCTACGTAGGGGGCTCTGGAAACACCATATATTTT. Translation gives CASSYVGGSGNTIYF.

The chain links TRBV18 to TRBJ2-1; no definite D call. CDR3 length: 15 residues. V lost 0 bases to trimming and J lost 0 bases, with 6 bases between them. Germline V gives CDR1 KGHSH, CDR2 LQKENI. The CDR3 loop reads CASSPPPSSYNEQFF. The DNA for the CDR3 is TGTGCCAGCTCACCACCTCCTAGCTCCTACAATGAGCAGTTCTTC.

With regard to this clonotype: It may be a read error: a sequence one base away is much more abundant. CDR3 coding DNA: TGCAGTTGGGACAGCTACTATGGCTACACCTTC. It yields the protein CSWDSYYGYTF. J is TRBJ1-2 and V is TRBV20-1; 7 bases are a match to TRBD1. With 8 bases clipped from V and 3 bases from J, the junction kept 3 bases outside the gene matches. Germline values: CDR1 DFQATT, CDR2 SNEGSKA (reference sequence). The CDR3 consists of 11 residues.

The rearrangement links TRBV7-2 to TRBJ2-1; D may be TRBD2 (5 bases). The CDR3 covers 15 residues. CDR1 is SGHTA, CDR2 FQGNSA, per germline. V was clipped by 1 base and J by 9 bases, with 16 bases between them. DNA for the CDR3: TGTGCCAGCAGCTTAGAAGCGGTGAGTAGTTCTGAGCAGTTCTTC. Translation: CASSLEAVSSSEQFF.

The rearrangement joins TRBV28 to TRBJ2-1; perhaps TRBD2 as D (5 bases). The CDR3 sequence is 14 residues long. Trimming removed 3 bases from V and 8 bases from J, with 14 bases in between. Germline lookup yields CDR1 MDHEN and CDR2 SYDVKM. The CDR3 reads CASSFLATRDEQFF. Here the CDR3 DNA reads TGTGCCAGCAGTTTTCTAGCTACGAGGGATGAGCAGTTCTTC.

A single count supports this clonotype. The chain combines TRBV6-1 with TRBJ2-5; 9 bases are a match to TRBD1. Germline CDR1 and CDR2: MNHNS and SASEGT. The V segment lost 2 bases and the J segment 11 bases; nucleotides outside the gene matches: 15. This CDR3 contains 16 residues. The CDR3 nucleotides are TGTGCCAGCAGTGAACCTGGGACAGGGCGGCCCCGGGAGCAGTACTTC. Translated, it gives CASSEPGTGRPREQYF.